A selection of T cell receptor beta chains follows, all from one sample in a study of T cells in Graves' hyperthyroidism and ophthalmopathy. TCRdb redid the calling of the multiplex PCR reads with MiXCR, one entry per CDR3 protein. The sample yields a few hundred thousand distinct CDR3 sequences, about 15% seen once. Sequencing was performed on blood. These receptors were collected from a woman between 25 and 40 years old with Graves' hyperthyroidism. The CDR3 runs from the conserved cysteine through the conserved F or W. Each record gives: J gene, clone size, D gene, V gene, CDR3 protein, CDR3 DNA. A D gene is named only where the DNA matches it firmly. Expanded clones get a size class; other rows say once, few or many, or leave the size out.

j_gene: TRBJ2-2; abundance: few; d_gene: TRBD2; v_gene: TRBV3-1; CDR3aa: CASSHSGRPGTAGGELFF; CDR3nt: TGTGCCAGCAGCCACAGCGGGAGGCCAGGGACCGCAGGCGGGGAGCTGTTTTTT
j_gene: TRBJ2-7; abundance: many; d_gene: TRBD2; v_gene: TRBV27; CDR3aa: CASSSTSGWYEQYF; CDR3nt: TGTGCCAGCAGTTCCACTAGCGGTTGGTACGAGCAGTACTTC
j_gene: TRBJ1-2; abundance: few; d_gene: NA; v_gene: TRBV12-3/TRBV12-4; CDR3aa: CASSPGRVYGYTF; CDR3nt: TGTGCCAGCAGCCCCGGGAGGGTCTATGGCTACACCTTC
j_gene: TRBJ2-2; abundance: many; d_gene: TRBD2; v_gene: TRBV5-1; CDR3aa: CASSLVLAGGPAGELFF; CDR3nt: TGCGCCAGCAGCTTGGTGTTAGCGGGAGGGCCTGCCGGGGAGCTGTTTTTT
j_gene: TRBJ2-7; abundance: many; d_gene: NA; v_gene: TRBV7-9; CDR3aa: CASSSLPPEWQGPAYEQYF; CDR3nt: TGTGCCAGCAGCTCCCTCCCCCCCGAGTGGCAGGGGCCCGCCTACGAGCAGTACTTC
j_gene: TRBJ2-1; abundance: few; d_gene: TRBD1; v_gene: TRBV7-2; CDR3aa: CASSSTGGGQFF; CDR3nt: TGTGCCAGCAGCTCTACAGGGGGCGGCCAGTTCTTC
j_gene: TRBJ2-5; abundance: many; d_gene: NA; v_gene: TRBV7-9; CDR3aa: CASSRGGEAQETQYF; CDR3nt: TGTGCCAGCAGCCGCGGAGGGGAGGCCCAAGAGACCCAGTACTTC
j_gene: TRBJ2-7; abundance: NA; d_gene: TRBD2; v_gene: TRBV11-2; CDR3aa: CASASGRMDEQYF; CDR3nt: TGTGCCAGCGCTAGCGGGAGGATGGACGAGCAGTACTTC
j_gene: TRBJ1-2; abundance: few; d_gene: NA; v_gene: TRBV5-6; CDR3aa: CASSSPQTVSPGGYTF; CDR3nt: TGTGCCAGCAGCTCGCCACAGACAGTTTCCCCCGGAGGCTACACCTTC
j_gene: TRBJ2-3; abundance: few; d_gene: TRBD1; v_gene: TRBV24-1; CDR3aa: CATSDAGTGGAFLSDTQYF; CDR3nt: TGTGCCACCAGTGATGCCGGGACAGGGGGCGCTTTTCTGTCTGATACGCAGTATTTT
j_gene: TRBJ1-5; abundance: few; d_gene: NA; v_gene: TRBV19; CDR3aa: CASSSTGSQPQHF; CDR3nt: TGTGCCAGTAGTTCGACGGGGAGTCAGCCCCAGCATTTT
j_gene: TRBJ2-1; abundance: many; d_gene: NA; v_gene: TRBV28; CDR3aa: CASSPRFRGHEQFF; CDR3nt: TGTGCCAGCAGCCCCAGATTCAGGGGACATGAGCAGTTCTTC
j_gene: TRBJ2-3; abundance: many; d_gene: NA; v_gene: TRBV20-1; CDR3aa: CSARGGYYTDTQYF; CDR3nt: TGCAGTGCTAGAGGGGGATATTACACAGATACGCAGTATTTT
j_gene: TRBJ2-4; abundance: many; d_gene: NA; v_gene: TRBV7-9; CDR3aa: CASSPPWRDIQYF; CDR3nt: TGTGCCAGCAGCCCTCCGTGGAGGGACATTCAGTACTTC
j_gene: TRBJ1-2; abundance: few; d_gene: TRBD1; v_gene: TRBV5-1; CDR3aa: CASSPGTGPGYTF; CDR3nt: TGCGCCAGCAGCCCTGGGACAGGCCCTGGCTACACCTTC
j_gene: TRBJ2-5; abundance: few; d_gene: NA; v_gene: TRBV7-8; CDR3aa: CASSPSVGVETQYF; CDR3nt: TGTGCCAGCAGCCCCAGTGTTGGGGTCGAGACCCAGTACTTC
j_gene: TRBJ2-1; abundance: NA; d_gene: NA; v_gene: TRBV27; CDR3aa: CASRREGGTYNEQFF; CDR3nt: TGTGCCAGCAGGAGGGAGGGGGGGACCTACAATGAGCAGTTCTTC
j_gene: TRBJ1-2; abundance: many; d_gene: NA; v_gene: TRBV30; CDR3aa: CAWSPPTVSSANYGYTF; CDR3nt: TGTGCCTGGAGTCCACCGACAGTTTCCTCAGCTAACTATGGCTACACCTTC
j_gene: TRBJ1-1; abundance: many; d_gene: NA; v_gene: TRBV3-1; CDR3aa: CASSQDLASNTEAFF; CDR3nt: TGTGCCAGCAGCCAAGATTTAGCTTCGAACACTGAAGCTTTCTTT
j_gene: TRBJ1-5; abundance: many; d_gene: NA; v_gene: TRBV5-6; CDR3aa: CASSLRVTSNQPQHF; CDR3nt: TGTGCCAGCAGCTTGAGGGTCACGAGCAATCAGCCCCAGCATTTT
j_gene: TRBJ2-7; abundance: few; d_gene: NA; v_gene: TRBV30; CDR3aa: CAWSLGENYEQYF; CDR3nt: TGTGCCTGGAGTTTGGGGGAAAACTACGAGCAGTACTTC
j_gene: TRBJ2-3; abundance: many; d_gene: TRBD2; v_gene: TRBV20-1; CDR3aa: CSAPPVGAGVADTQYF; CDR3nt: TGCAGTGCCCCCCCCGTCGGTGCGGGAGTGGCAGATACGCAGTATTTT
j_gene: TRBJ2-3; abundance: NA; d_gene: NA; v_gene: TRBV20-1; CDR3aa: CSARRDTSTDTQYF; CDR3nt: TGCAGTGCTCGCCGGGACACGAGCACAGATACGCAGTATTTT
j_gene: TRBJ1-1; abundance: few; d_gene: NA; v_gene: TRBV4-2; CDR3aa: CASSLGQMGTEAFF; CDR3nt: TGTGCCAGCAGCCTCGGACAGATGGGGACTGAAGCTTTCTTT
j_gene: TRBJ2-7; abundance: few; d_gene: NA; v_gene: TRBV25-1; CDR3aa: CASRPQTAVHEQYF; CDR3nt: TGTGCCAGCCGTCCTCAGACAGCTGTTCACGAGCAGTACTTC
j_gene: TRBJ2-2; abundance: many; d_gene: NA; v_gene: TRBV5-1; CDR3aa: CASSLSPGSTGELFF; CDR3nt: TGCGCCAGCAGCTTGAGCCCAGGGAGCACCGGGGAGCTGTTTTTT
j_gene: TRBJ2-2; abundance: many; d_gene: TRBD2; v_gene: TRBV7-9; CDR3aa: CASSRPSGRASDTGELFF; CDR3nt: TGTGCCAGCAGCCGGCCTAGCGGGAGGGCCAGTGACACCGGGGAGCTGTTTTTT
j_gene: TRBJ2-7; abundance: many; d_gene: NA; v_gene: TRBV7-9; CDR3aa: CASSLALLLGDDEQYF; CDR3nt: TGTGCCAGCAGCTTAGCTCTTCTGTTGGGCGACGACGAGCAGTACTTC
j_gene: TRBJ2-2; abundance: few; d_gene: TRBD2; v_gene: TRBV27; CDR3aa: CASSLTAGLALTGELFF; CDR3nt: TGTGCCAGCAGTTTAACCGCGGGACTAGCGTTGACCGGGGAGCTGTTTTTT
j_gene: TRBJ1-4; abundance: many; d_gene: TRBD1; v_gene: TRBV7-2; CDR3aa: CASSTTTGGNEKLFF; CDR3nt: TGTGCCAGCAGCACGACGACAGGGGGAAATGAAAAACTGTTTTTT
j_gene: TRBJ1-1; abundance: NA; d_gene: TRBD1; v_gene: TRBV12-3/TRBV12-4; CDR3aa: CASSPGGQGFGITEAFF; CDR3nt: TGTGCCAGCAGTCCCGGGGGACAGGGTTTCGGGATCACTGAAGCTTTCTTT
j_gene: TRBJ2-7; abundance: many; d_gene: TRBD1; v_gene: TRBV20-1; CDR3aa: CSANRDRVYEQYF; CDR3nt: TGCAGTGCTAACCGGGACAGGGTATACGAGCAGTACTTC
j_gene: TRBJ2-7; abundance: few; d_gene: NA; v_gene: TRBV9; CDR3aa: CASSVSSTGGGYEQYF; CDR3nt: TGTGCCAGCAGCGTATCGAGCACCGGAGGGGGTTACGAGCAGTACTTC
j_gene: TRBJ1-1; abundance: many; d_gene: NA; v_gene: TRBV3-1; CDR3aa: CASSQEAFYSEAFF; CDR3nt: TGTGCCAGCAGCCAAGAGGCGTTTTACTCTGAAGCTTTCTTT
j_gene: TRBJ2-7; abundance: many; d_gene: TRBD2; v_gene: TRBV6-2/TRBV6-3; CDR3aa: CASSYESGTSKFYEQYF; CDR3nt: TGTGCCAGCAGTTACGAGTCCGGGACTAGCAAATTTTACGAGCAGTACTTC
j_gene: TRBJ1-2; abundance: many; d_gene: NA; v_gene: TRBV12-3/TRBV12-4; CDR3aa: CASSLSGSGYTF; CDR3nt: TGTGCCAGCAGTTTATCAGGATCTGGCTACACCTTC
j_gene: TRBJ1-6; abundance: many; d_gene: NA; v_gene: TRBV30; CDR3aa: CAWSRGGIGDSPLHF; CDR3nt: TGTGCCTGGAGTCGGGGGGGGATAGGAGATTCACCCCTCCACTTT
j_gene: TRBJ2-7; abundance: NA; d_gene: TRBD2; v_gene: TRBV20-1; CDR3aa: CSAREGRTPYEQYF; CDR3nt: TGCAGTGCCAGGGAGGGCAGGACCCCATACGAGCAGTACTTC
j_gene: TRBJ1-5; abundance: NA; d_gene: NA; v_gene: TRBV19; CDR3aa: CASRTQWGSNQPQHF; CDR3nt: TGTGCCAGTAGGACCCAATGGGGTAGCAATCAGCCCCAGCATTTT
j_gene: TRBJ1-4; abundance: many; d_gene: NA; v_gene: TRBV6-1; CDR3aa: CASSYDSSNEKLFF; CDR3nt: TGTGCCAGCAGTTATGACAGCTCTAATGAAAAACTGTTTTTT
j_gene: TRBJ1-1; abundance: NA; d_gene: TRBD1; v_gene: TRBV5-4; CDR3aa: CASSLTFKGARDRSDTEAFF; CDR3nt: TGTGCCAGCAGCCTCACCTTCAAGGGGGCTCGGGACCGGTCGGACACTGAAGCTTTCTTT